These T cell receptor beta chains were read from a single sample in a study of cytomegalovirus exposure and HLA in healthy donors. The data were produced by immunoSEQ multiplex PCR, yet TCRdb's version contains in-frame clones alone and is incomplete. Altogether about 200,000 clones are present, around 80% being singletons, with the ten largest covering 1.5% to 2%. The specimen sequenced was PBMCs. These receptors came from a man in his fifties in good health and CMV-seronegative. CDR3s include the opening cysteine and the closing phenylalanine or tryptophan. D genes are given only for firm matches. Clone size is shown for a subset of rows, as once, few, many or a class of expanded clone.

d_call	v_call	clone_size	j_call	cdr3_nt	cdr3_aa
.	TRBV5-1	.	TRBJ2-3	TGCGCCAGCAGCTTGATCTCAACGGGACTTCGCACAGATACGCAGTATTTT	CASSLISTGLRTDTQYF
.	TRBV13	.	TRBJ2-1	TGTGCCAGCAGCCGGTCACTGGCGGGTGCCACCAATGAGCAGTTCTTC	CASSRSLAGATNEQFF
TRBD2	TRBV7-9	.	TRBJ2-5	TGTGCCAGCAGCCACCCGGGACTAGAGGTGACCCAGTACTTC	CASSHPGLEVTQYF
TRBD2	TRBV5-4	.	TRBJ2-1	TGTGCCAGCAGCCTCAGGACGGGAGGTTTTTACAATGAGCAGTTCTTC	CASSLRTGGFYNEQFF
.	TRBV7-9	few	TRBJ2-3	TGTGCCAGCAGCTTAACTTCAGATACGCAGTATTTT	CASSLTSDTQYF
.	TRBV5-1	.	TRBJ2-7	TGCGCCAGCAGGGTAACGGGGGATCTGAACGAGCAGTACTTC	CASRVTGDLNEQYF
TRBD2	TRBV5-1	.	TRBJ2-1	TGCGCCAGCAGCCGTGAGGGACTAGCGGGAAGTAATGAGCAGTTCTTC	CASSREGLAGSNEQFF
.	TRBV25-1	few	TRBJ2-7	TGTGCCAGCATTGGGACTCATTCGACCTACGAGCAGTACTTC	CASIGTHSTYEQYF
.	TRBV30	.	TRBJ2-7	TGTGCCTGGACCCACCAGGGAGAGCAGTACTTC	CAWTHQGEQYF
.	TRBV5-7	once	TRBJ1-5	TGTGCCAGCAGAGGAGGGGCAGATCAGCCCCAGCATTTT	CASRGGADQPQHF
TRBD2	TRBV5-4	.	TRBJ2-1	TGTGCCAGCAGCTTTGGGACTAACGGCGGTGAGCAGTTCTTC	CASSFGTNGGEQFF
.	TRBV4-1	.	TRBJ1-5	TGCGCCAGCAGCCAAGACTGGGGGAGGCATCAGCCCCAGCATTTT	CASSQDWGRHQPQHF
TRBD1	TRBV30	.	TRBJ2-5	TGTGCCTGGAGACGAACAGGGGGAGGCGAGACCCAGTACTTC	CAWRRTGGGETQYF
.	TRBV5-1	.	TRBJ2-7	TGCGCCAGCAGCTCCCTGACAGGCTCCTACGAGCAGTACTTC	CASSSLTGSYEQYF
TRBD1	TRBV5-1	.	TRBJ2-7	TGCGCCAGCAGCTTGGTAGGGGGCGCTTACGAGCAGTACTTC	CASSLVGGAYEQYF
TRBD2	TRBV28	.	TRBJ2-4	TGTGCCAGCAGTTTGTCCGGGACTAGCGGGAGGCCGTACTTC	CASSLSGTSGRPYF
.	TRBV7-9	.	TRBJ2-3	TGTGCCAGCAGCCCTCCCCGGGGAACAGATACGCAGTATTTT	CASSPPRGTDTQYF
TRBD1	TRBV4-2	once	TRBJ2-1	TGTGCCAGCAGTCACGGACAGGGGGGGGATGAGCAGTTCTTC	CASSHGQGGDEQFF
.	TRBV28	.	TRBJ2-7	TGTGCCAGCAGTTTGTACAGCACCCTCTACGAGCAGTACTTC	CASSLYSTLYEQYF
TRBD1	TRBV27	once	TRBJ2-6	TGTGCCAGCAGTCGACTGGGACAGGGAACTGGGGCCAACGTCCTGACTTTC	CASSRLGQGTGANVLTF
.	TRBV19	.	TRBJ2-7	TGTGCCAGTAGTACCTCCGACAGAAACGAGCAGTACTTC	CASSTSDRNEQYF
TRBD1	TRBV7-6	.	TRBJ1-3	TGTGCCAGCAGCCCAGAGTCCGGGGACAGTTTTTCTGGAAACACCATATATTTT	CASSPESGDSFSGNTIYF
.	TRBV5-6	.	TRBJ2-7	TGTGCCAGCAGCTTGAAGGGGGATCCCTACGAGCAGTACTTC	CASSLKGDPYEQYF
.	TRBV6-5	.	TRBJ1-2	TGTGCCAGCAGTTACGCCCTAGGGGTAAACTATGGCTACACCTTC	CASSYALGVNYGYTF
.	TRBV28	.	TRBJ1-5	TGTGCCAGCCTGACAGGAAGCAATCAGCCCCAGCATTTT	CASLTGSNQPQHF
.	TRBV27	.	TRBJ1-3	TGTGCCAGCTCACGTGGGGGGGGTTTCGGAAACACCATATATTTT	CASSRGGGFGNTIYF
.	TRBV5-6	.	TRBJ2-4	TGTGCCAGCAGGCTAGGAGGGGCCAAAAACATTCAGTACTTC	CASRLGGAKNIQYF
.	TRBV4-1	few	TRBJ2-6	TGCGCCAGCAGCCAGGAGTCTGCTAGCGTAACTGGGGCCAACGTCCTGACTTTC	CASSQESASVTGANVLTF